This T cell receptor (beta chain) appears in the sequencing data of a study of shared clonotypes between healthy human individuals. Study-level points and caveats: Among the subsets, naive ones generally showed larger estimated richness than memory ones. Sharing across several donors was seen in about 5% of naive CD4 clonotypes. An expected dependence of interdonor clonotype sharing on sequencing depth was noted.

Libraries were prepared by immunoSEQ multiplex PCR; TCRdb keeps only in-frame clonotypes and omits some of them. The sample lists more than 2,000,000 clones; roughly 93% were seen once. V was trimmed by 4 bases and J by 2 bases, leaving 9 bases between them. The CDR3 length is 14 residues. Germline V lookup: CDR1 SGDLS, CDR2 YYNGEE. Every donor, a Caucasian adult, lived in Nashville, Tennessee. Of note for this clone: Its antigen is not identified.

Sequencing used naive CD4+ T cells from PBMCs. Indicated subset: CD45RA+ positively selected. The origin of this receptor is a young man in good health. Some clones in this sample may be carry-over from other donors' samples. V usage is TRBV9 and J usage is TRBJ2-2; TRBD1 or TRBD2 may be the D gene (5 bases each). CDR3 bases: TGTGCCAGCAGCCGGGACGGTAACACCGGGGAGCTGTTTTTT. Protein product: CASSRDGNTGELFF.